The subject of this entry is one T cell receptor beta chain. Its specificity is unknown. The CDR3 covers 16 residues. Trimming took 6 bases from V and 4 from J; bases not matched to a gene: 13. Germline CDR1 reads SGHKS; CDR2 reads YYEKEE (reference sequence). The sample comes from a study of radiotherapy plus CTLA-4 blockade in lung cancer. As for the study in general: Objective response was observed in roughly 20% of patients, and disease control in 30% to 40%. Whole-study findings and limits: Once radiotherapy plus ipilimumab had been given, TCR clones derived from tumor expanded in blood.

Data came from immunoSEQ multiplex PCR; TCRdb stores just in-frame clones and leaves some out. This sample has about 46,000 clones; 77% occur once, and the top ten carry about 2.5%. Alongside CTLA-4 blockade with ipilimumab, patients with chemo-refractory metastatic non-small-cell lung cancer received focal radiation. The chain couples TRBV5-5 to TRBJ1-1; 9 nucleotides match TRBD1. This receptor was obtained from a human donor with non-small cell lung cancer whose response to radiotherapy plus ipilimumab could not be evaluated. Here the sequenced sample was peripheral blood, taken from a patient treated with radiotherapy plus ipilimumab. The CDR3 here is CASNVGLGQGSTEAFF. CDR3 nucleotide sequence: TGTGCCAGCAACGTGGGTTTAGGACAGGGGAGCACTGAAGCTTTCTTT.